This section outlines one T cell receptor beta chain sequence together with its context. In the original analysis: Estimates of nucleated cell counts were drawn from the amplification of reference gene primers. The method was immunoSEQ multiplex PCR; TCRdb's version includes in-frame clones alone and lacks a portion of them. That table gives V, J and clone size, and the DNA gave D and trimming. The sample lists fewer than 700,000 clones, 70% to 90% occurring once. The sample comes from a study of blood T cell repertoires in COVID-19. Study context: Material from acute and convalescent COVID-19 was sourced from the United States, Italy and Spain. PBMCs, B-cell-depleted T cells, or T cells provided the cDNA or gDNA that made up the material.

The CDR3 runs 14 residues. Germline CDR1 and CDR2: SGHNT and YYREEE (reference sequence). The V segment lost 4 bases and the J segment 3 bases; nucleotides outside the gene matches: 7. The source material was peripheral blood. V gene TRBV5-4 combines with J gene TRBJ2-7; TRBD2 aligns across 7 bases. The receptor was derived from a woman aged 45-65 years with COVID-19, enrolled during active disease. The CDR3 spells CASSPNGLGYEQYF. CDR3 sequence (DNA): TGTGCCAGCAGCCCTAATGGACTAGGCTACGAGCAGTACTTC.